This entry lists 26 T cell receptor beta chains sequenced from one sample in a study of blood T cell repertoires in COVID-19 (dated by TCRdb to about 2020). The library was generated by the immunoSEQ multiplex PCR assay. Not all clones reach the TCRdb copy of this immuneACCESS table, which keeps in-frame sequences only. Checked studies attribute under half of the gap to unresolved V genes and leave the rest unexplained. This sample comprises over 200,000 clones, around nine tenths of them detected only once. The biggest ten clones account for around 6.5% of the sample. Sequenced material: peripheral blood. The origin of the receptors is a man aged 55 to 69 who had recovered from COVID-19.

V is TRBV25-1 and J is TRBJ1-1; 7 positions agree with TRBD1. V was clipped by 6 bases and J by 3 bases; unmatched bases: 4. Per the germline V gene, CDR1 is MGHDK and CDR2 is SYGVNS. The CDR3 runs to 13 residues. This CDR3 reads CASSEGADTEAFF. CDR3 DNA sequence: TGTGCCAGCAGCGAGGGGGCGGACACTGAAGCTTTCTTT.

The gene calls are TRBV18 and TRBJ2-3, with TRBD2 as a possible D gene (7 bases). V was pared by 3 bases and J by 3 bases, with 13 bases between. Germline CDR1 and CDR2: KGHSH and LQKENI. This CDR3 has 15 residues. CDR3 DNA: TGTGCCAGCTCACCTACGGGGGGCGAGACAGATACGCAGTATTTT. It translates to CASSPTGGETDTQYF. Full variable domain (remainder filled in from reference TRBV18 and TRBJ2-3): NAGVMQNPRHLVRRRGQEARLRCSPMKGHSHVYWYRQLPEEGLKFMVYLQKENIIDESGMPKERFSAEFPKEGPSILRIQQVVRGDSAAYFCASSPTGGETDTQYFGPGTRLTVL.

This clone showed up just once. The V and J genes are TRBV5-5 and TRBJ2-5; a weak D match, TRBD1 (5 bases). The CDR3 loop spans 15 amino acids. Trimming stripped 2 bases from V and 5 bases from J, with 16 bases between. CDR1 and CDR2 (germline): SGHKS, YYEKEE (reference sequence). The CDR3: CASSFNPGNGETQYF. In DNA, the CDR3 is TGTGCCAGCAGCTTTAACCCAGGGAACGGGGAGACCCAGTACTTC. Using reference TRBV5-5 and TRBJ2-5 for the parts outside the CDR3, the full variable domain is DAGVTQSPTHLIKTRGQQVTLRCSPISGHKSVSWYQQVLGQGPQFIFQYYEKEERGRGNFPDRFSARQFPNYSSELNVNALLLGDSALYLCASSFNPGNGETQYFGPGTRLLVL.

V usage is TRBV4-2 and J usage is TRBJ1-1; TRBD1 aligns across 7 bases. V was clipped by 4 bases and J by 3 bases; unmatched bases: 8. This CDR3 is 15 amino acids long. CDR1 is LGHNA, CDR2 YNFKEQ, per germline. In nucleotides, the CDR3 is TGTGCCAGCAGCCTTTATGAGGGGGCGGACACTGAAGCTTTCTTT. Amino acids: CASSLYEGADTEAFF.

This sequence joins TRBV6-2 or TRBV6-3 and TRBJ2-7; D perhaps matches TRBD1 (6 bases). The germline gives CDR1 MNHEY, CDR2 SVGEGT. The CDR3 is 14 residues long. Trimming took off 5 bases at V and 2 bases at J, with 13 bases between the two ends. CDR3 sequence: CASSRLDRTYEQYF. CDR3 in DNA: TGTGCCAGCAGTCGCCTGGACAGAACCTACGAGCAGTACTTC.

V gene TRBV5-1 combines with J gene TRBJ1-2; 8 bases line up with TRBD1. The CDR3 spans 15 residues. V lost 4 bases and J lost 6; bases outside the gene matches: 11. Germline CDR1 reads SGHRS; CDR2 reads YFSETQ. The CDR3 bases are TGCGCCAGCAGCCCAACAGGGGGATACGTGGATGGCTACACCTTC. It yields the protein CASSPTGGYVDGYTF. The full variable domain, completed using reference TRBV5-1 and TRBJ1-2, is KAGVTQTPRYLIKTRGQQVTLSCSPISGHRSVSWYQQTPGQGLQFLFEYFSETQRNKGNFPGRFSGRQFSNSRSEMNVSTLELGDSALYLCASSPTGGYVDGYTFGSGTRLTVV.

The V and J genes are TRBV15 and TRBJ2-7; 7 bases map to TRBD1. The germline CDR1 and CDR2 sequences are LNHNV and YYDKDF (reference sequence). The V gene end was trimmed by 3 bases and the J gene end by 3 bases; junction bases not matched to a gene: 2. The length of the CDR3 is 13 residues. The CDR3 region has the DNA TGTGCCACCAGCAGGGGGACAGACTACGAGCAGTACTTC. This codes for CATSRGTDYEQYF.

This clone was seen a single time. V usage is TRBV20-1 and J usage is TRBJ2-4; a weak D match, TRBD2 (6 bases). The V gene's germline CDR1 is DFQATT and CDR2 SNEGSKA (reference sequence). With 3 bases removed from V and 5 bases from J, the gap between germline ends came to 20 bases. The CDR3 is 16 residues long. The CDR3 nucleotides are TGCAGTGCTAGTCATCCAGGGAGGATGAAGGAAAACATTCAGTACTTC. Translating it yields CSASHPGRMKENIQYF.

The rearrangement uses TRBV19 and TRBJ1-2, with a weak D call TRBD1 (6 bases). V lost 7 bases and J 4 bases, leaving 13 bases between the germline ends. Germline V gene lookup returns CDR1 LNHDA and CDR2 SQIVND (reference sequence). The CDR3 contains 13 residues. For the CDR3, the DNA is TGTGCCAGTACAAGAGACAGGATCTATGGCTACACCTTC. This translates into CASTRDRIYGYTF.

This chain uses TRBV7-6 with TRBJ2-7; 8 nucleotides match TRBD1. Germline CDR1 and CDR2: SGHVS and FNYEAQ. V dropped 7 bases and J dropped 3; count of bases not matched to a gene: 5. The CDR3 is made up of 13 amino acids. The DNA for the CDR3 is TGTGCCAGCACTTCTGGGACAGGCTACGAGCAGTACTTC. Its protein is CASTSGTGYEQYF.

V and J are TRBV19 and TRBJ1-2, with 8 bases that match TRBD1. CDR1 is LNHDA and CDR2 is SQIVND in the germline V gene (reference sequence). CDR3 length: 13 residues. Trimming at V came to 4 bases and at J to 3 bases, leaving 1 base not matched to a gene. The CDR3, as DNA: TGTGCCAGTAGTAAGACAGGGGACTATGGCTACACCTTC. Its translation is CASSKTGDYGYTF.

This chain uses TRBV7-3 with TRBJ2-2; D perhaps matches TRBD2 (5 bases). The CDR3 extends over 17 amino acids. The germline V gene has CDR1 SGHTA and CDR2 FQGTGA. V lost 6 bases and J 0 bases, leaving 17 bases between the germline ends. DNA for the CDR3: TGTGCCAGCAGTTATAAAAGCGGACGGCCGAACACCGGGGAGCTGTTTTTT. Translating gives CASSYKSGRPNTGELFF.

The rearrangement links TRBV30 to TRBJ1-3; D not certain. This CDR3 spans 15 amino acids. Germline V gene sequence: CDR1 GTSNPN, CDR2 SVGIG (reference sequence). V was shortened by 1 base and J by 0 bases, with 10 bases between the two germline ends. CDR3 coding DNA: TGTGCCTGGAGTGACACCGCAGTCTCTGGAAACACCATATATTTT. It is translated as CAWSDTAVSGNTIYF.

V usage is TRBV20-1 and J usage is TRBJ2-7; D might be TRBD1 (5 bases). Germline CDR1 and CDR2: DFQATT and SNEGSKA (reference sequence). V was clipped by 3 bases and J by 0 bases, with 12 bases between them. The CDR3 consists of 14 residues. The CDR3 sequence is CSASKGPASYEQYF. The CDR3 DNA sequence: TGCAGTGCTAGTAAGGGGCCGGCCTCCTACGAGCAGTACTTC.

V is TRBV29-1 and J is TRBJ2-7, with TRBD2 matching over 9 bases. The CDR3 consists of 15 residues. V lost 4 bases, J lost 4 bases, and 11 bases stayed unmatched. CDR1 and CDR2 (germline): SQVTM, ANQGSEA. CDR3 nucleotide sequence: TGCAGCGTTGCCTTTAGCGGGAGAGGAATATACGAGCAGTACTTC. Protein: CSVAFSGRGIYEQYF.

Regarding this clone: Germline is not matched at one junction end, which may reflect a read error. This chain joins TRBV7-8 and TRBJ2-1; D not resolved. The germline V gene encodes CDR1 SGHVS and CDR2 FQNEAQ. There are 12 residues in the CDR3. The CDR3, as DNA: TGTGCCAGCAGCCCCTCCGACAATGAGCAGTTCTTC. Its translation is CASSPSDNEQFF.

The rearrangement joins TRBV10-3 to TRBJ2-5, with D possibly TRBD2 on 5 matching bases. CDR1 is ENHRY, CDR2 SYGVKD, per germline. This CDR3 region has 14 residues. V lost 0 bases and J lost 5, with 10 bases in between. In DNA form, the CDR3 reads TGTGCCATCAGTGAGTCACTTAGCGAGGAGACCCAGTACTTC. Its protein product is CAISESLSEETQYF.

The rearrangement links TRBV9 to TRBJ2-3, with D tentatively TRBD2 (6 bases). CDR3 length equals 17 residues. Trimming stripped 7 bases from V and 0 bases from J, with 21 bases between. Looked up from germline, CDR1 is SGDLS and CDR2 is YYNGEE. Here the CDR3 DNA reads TGTGCCAGCCGGTGGGGCGGGAAGGCACCCAGCACAGATACGCAGTATTTT. It yields the protein CASRWGGKAPSTDTQYF. Combining the CDR3 with reference TRBV9 and TRBJ2-3 gives the whole variable domain DSGVTQTPKHLITATGQRVTLRCSPRSGDLSVYWYQQSLDQGLQFLIQYYNGEERAKGNILERFSAQQFPDLHSELNLSSLELGDSALYFCASRWGGKAPSTDTQYFGPGTRLTVL.

The rearrangement joins TRBV5-1 to TRBJ1-4, with 11 positions matching TRBD1. The CDR3 consists of 17 residues. Per the germline V gene, CDR1 is SGHRS and CDR2 is YFSETQ. The ends lost 4 bases at V and 2 bases at J; junction bases unmatched: 7. The CDR3 nucleotides are TGCGCCAGCAGCGACCGGGACAGGGGGTCGACTAATGAAAAACTGTTTTTT. Residues: CASSDRDRGSTNEKLFF.

The chain uses TRBV14 and TRBJ2-2; TRBD1 matches 9 bases. V lost 3 bases and J lost 8; bases outside the gene matches: 10. This CDR3 comprises 16 residues. Germline V lookup: CDR1 SGHDN, CDR2 FVKESK. CDR3 amino acids: CASSQRTGEGVGELFF. The CDR3 DNA sequence: TGTGCCAGCAGCCAGAGGACAGGGGAAGGTGTGGGGGAGCTGTTTTTT.

The table lists this clone with a count of one. V usage is TRBV7-9 and J usage is TRBJ2-7, with TRBD2 matching over 9 bases. The V and J ends lost 2 bases and 2 bases, in that order; junction bases with no gene match: 4. This CDR3 is 15 amino acids long. Germline V lookup: CDR1 SEHNR, CDR2 FQNEAQ (reference sequence). Written as DNA, the CDR3 is TGTGCCAGCAGCTTAAAATTAGCGGGAGCCTACGAGCAGTACTTC. Its protein is CASSLKLAGAYEQYF.

V gene TRBV3-1 (or the pseudogene TRBV3-2) combines with J gene TRBJ1-2, with 8 bases aligning to TRBD1. Trimming at V came to 4 bases and at J to 8 bases, leaving 6 bases not matched to a gene. The germline gives CDR1 LGHDT, CDR2 YNNKEL (reference sequence). The CDR3 is 13 amino acids. The DNA of the CDR3 is TGTGCCAGCAGCCCCCGGACAGGGAGAGGCTACACCTTC. This translates into CASSPRTGRGYTF.

The genes are TRBV15 and TRBJ1-6; D call uncertain. V lost 0 bases and J 5 bases, leaving 8 bases between the germline ends. The length of the CDR3 is 15 residues. In germline, CDR1 is LNHNV, CDR2 YYDKDF (reference sequence). The CDR3: CATSRDRSNNSPLHF. In DNA form, the CDR3 reads TGTGCCACCAGCAGAGATAGGAGTAATAATTCACCCCTCCACTTT.

The rearrangement joins TRBV11-1 to TRBJ2-1; 7 positions agree with TRBD2. CDR3 length equals 15 residues. The trim removed 6 bases at V and 3 bases at J, leaving 8 bases unmatched. Germline loops: CDR1 SGHAT, CDR2 FQDESV (reference sequence). In DNA form, the CDR3 reads TGTGCCAGCAGTAAGCGGGAAGGGGACTACAATGAGCAGTTCTTC. It encodes CASSKREGDYNEQFF.

The V and J genes are TRBV27 and TRBJ1-1; 9 bases align to TRBD1. The CDR3 spans 15 residues. Losses at the gene ends were 4 bases for V and 5 bases for J; bases not matched to a gene: 8. Germline-derived CDR1 and CDR2 are MNHEY and SMNVEV (reference sequence). This CDR3 reads CASSSWDRVGTEAFF. In DNA form, the CDR3 reads TGTGCCAGCAGTTCTTGGGACAGGGTAGGGACTGAAGCTTTCTTT.

CDR3 residues: CASSYSGGWNTGELFF. Written as DNA, the CDR3 is TGTGCCAGCAGTTATAGCGGGGGTTGGAACACCGGGGAGCTGTTTTTT. The chain joins TRBV6-5 to TRBJ2-2; 9 bases fit TRBD2. Unmatched junction bases numbered 3, after V lost 3 bases and J lost 1 base. From germline, CDR1 is MNHEY and CDR2 SVGAGI. This CDR3 region has 16 residues.